This TCR beta chain was recovered during a study of T cells in Graves' hyperthyroidism and ophthalmopathy. Study-wide results and caveats: Ophthalmopathy was model-predicted a median roughly 6.5 months pre-onset.

At least ten counts were recorded for this clonotype. Its antigen remains unknown. V gave up 3 bases and J gave up 13 bases; unmatched junction bases: 5. In germline, CDR1 is SGHVS, CDR2 FQNEAQ. This CDR3 has 12 residues. What was amplified from RNA transcripts were TCR beta CDR3 regions. Primed by the HTBI set, a first-round RT-PCR was run on the TCR CDR3. MiXCR was run by TCRdb on the multiplex PCR reads, yielding one entry per CDR3 protein. In the table there are around 370,000 distinct CDR3 sequences, less than 20% of which are singletons. Sequenced material: blood. This receptor was taken from a man aged 18 to 35 with Graves' ophthalmopathy. The chain is built from TRBV7-8 and TRBJ2-1; 8 positions agree with TRBD2. The CDR3 protein is CASSFGRGVQFF. The CDR3 region has the DNA TGTGCCAGCAGCTTCGGGAGGGGTGTACAGTTCTTC.